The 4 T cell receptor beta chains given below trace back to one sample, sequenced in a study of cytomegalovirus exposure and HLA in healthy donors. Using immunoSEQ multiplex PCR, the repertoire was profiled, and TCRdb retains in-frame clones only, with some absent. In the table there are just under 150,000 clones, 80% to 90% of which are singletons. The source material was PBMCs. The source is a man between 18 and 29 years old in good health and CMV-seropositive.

The CDR3 DNA reads TGTGCCAGCAGTCCACGACAGGGCCTCTACGAGCAGTACTTC. Residues: CASSPRQGLYEQYF. The rearrangement uses TRBV6-1 and TRBJ2-7, with TRBD1 matching 7 bases. V lost 5 bases to trimming and J lost 3 bases; unmatched junction nucleotides: 7. Germline CDR1 MNHNS, CDR2 SASEGT. The CDR3 spans 14 residues.

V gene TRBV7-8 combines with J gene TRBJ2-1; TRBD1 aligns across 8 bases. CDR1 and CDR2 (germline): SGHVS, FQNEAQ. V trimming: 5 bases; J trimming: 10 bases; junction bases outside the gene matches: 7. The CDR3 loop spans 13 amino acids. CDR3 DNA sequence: TGTGCCAGCAGCCAGGACAGGGTCAAGGAGCAGTTCTTC. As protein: CASSQDRVKEQFF.

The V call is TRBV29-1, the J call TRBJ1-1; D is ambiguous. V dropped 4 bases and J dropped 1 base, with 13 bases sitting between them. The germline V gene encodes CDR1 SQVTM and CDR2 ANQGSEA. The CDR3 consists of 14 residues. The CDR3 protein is CSVAIGSSNTEAFF. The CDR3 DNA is TGCAGCGTTGCCATCGGGTCGTCGAACACTGAAGCTTTCTTT.

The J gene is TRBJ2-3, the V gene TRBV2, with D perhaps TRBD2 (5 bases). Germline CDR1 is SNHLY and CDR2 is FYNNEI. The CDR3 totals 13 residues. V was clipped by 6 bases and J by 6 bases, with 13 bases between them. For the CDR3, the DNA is TGTGCCAGCAGGACCGGACTCGACGATACGCAGTATTTT. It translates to CASRTGLDDTQYF.